These T cell receptor beta chains were read from a single sample in a study of cytomegalovirus exposure and HLA in healthy donors. TCRdb's table, derived via immunoSEQ multiplex PCR, lists solely in-frame clones and lacks some. Here the sample spans 150,000 or so clones, approximately 80% being singletons. The material sequenced was PBMCs. The receptors derive from a woman aged 35 to 49 in good health and CMV-seronegative. Both conserved end residues are trimmed from each CDR3. Fields, in order: V gene, D gene, CDR3 protein. A D gene is named only where the DNA matches it firmly.

v_call: TRBV28; d_call: TRBD1; cdr3_aa: ASRTGSWEQY
v_call: TRBV5-5; d_call: -; cdr3_aa: ASSSQVTDTQY
v_call: TRBV2; d_call: -; cdr3_aa: ASRILGAYEQY
v_call: TRBV6-5; d_call: -; cdr3_aa: ASGRGADTEAF
v_call: TRBV4-1; d_call: TRBD1; cdr3_aa: ASSQWGTGALSGANVLT
v_call: TRBV5-1; d_call: TRBD1; cdr3_aa: ASRGTGGEKLF
v_call: TRBV6-5; d_call: TRBD1; cdr3_aa: ASWTGVRNQPQH
v_call: TRBV13; d_call: TRBD1; cdr3_aa: ASSLTGGVYEQY
v_call: TRBV2; d_call: TRBD2; cdr3_aa: ASKRLAGFQY
v_call: TRBV13; d_call: TRBD2; cdr3_aa: ASSLRGGSGGINEQF
v_call: TRBV11-3; d_call: -; cdr3_aa: ASSPGRDNQPQH